The 9 T cell receptor beta chains below were found in one sample sequenced in a study of OX40 agonist ivuxolimab in advanced cancers. The data were produced by immunoSEQ multiplex PCR, yet TCRdb's version contains in-frame clones alone and is incomplete. In the table there are roughly 24,000 clones, 83% of which are singletons. The input for sequencing was CD4+ or CD8+ T cells sorted from blood, taken in a trial of the OX40 agonist ivuxolimab. The receptors come from an adult with an advanced solid tumor such as melanoma, head and neck, liver or kidney cancer.

The chain recombines TRBV6-5 with TRBJ1-1; a possible D gene is TRBD1 (5 bases). Germline loops: CDR1 MNHEY, CDR2 SVGAGI. This CDR3 has 12 residues. V lost 2 bases and J lost 10, with 11 bases in between. CDR3 residues: CASSYGGGSAFF. Written as DNA, the CDR3 is TGTGCCAGCAGTTACGGGGGGGGGTCAGCTTTCTTT.

In its sample, this clone was seen a few times. The chain combines TRBV10-3 with TRBJ1-5; 7 bases are a match to TRBD1. The junction had 4 bases not matched to a gene; V was cut back by 5 bases and J by 0 bases. The CDR3 length is 15 residues. The germline V gene encodes CDR1 ENHRY and CDR2 SYGVKD. The CDR3 DNA follows: TGTGCCATCAGTCCTCAGGGGGATAGCAATCAGCCCCAGCATTTT. This codes for CAISPQGDSNQPQHF.

The J gene is TRBJ2-7, the V gene TRBV2; D perhaps matches TRBD1 (6 bases). Trimming took 8 bases from V and 6 from J, leaving 11 bases between them. The CDR3 totals 11 residues. CDR1 is SNHLY and CDR2 is FYNNEI in the germline V gene. CDR3 nucleotide sequence: TGTGCCAGCCCGAGGGGGTCCGAGCAGTACTTC. Translation: CASPRGSEQYF.

The chain links TRBV7-6 to TRBJ1-1, with D possibly TRBD1 on 5 matching bases. Per the germline V gene, CDR1 is SGHVS and CDR2 is FNYEAQ. Trimming left V 1 base short and J 1 base short, with 13 bases between. CDR3 length equals 16 residues. The CDR3 DNA reads as TGTGCCAGCAGCTTAGGCCGGGCGGGGGAGAACACTGAAGCTTTCTTT. Its translation is CASSLGRAGENTEAFF. Variable domain in full (rest from reference TRBV7-6 and TRBJ1-1): GAGVSQSPRYKVTKRGQDVALRCDPISGHVSLYWYRQALGQGPEFLTYFNYEAQQDKSGLPNDRFSAERPEGSISTLTIQRTEQRDSAMYRCASSLGRAGENTEAFFGQGTRLTVV.

J is TRBJ2-3 and V is TRBV13; D remains ambiguous. From germline, CDR1 is PRHDT and CDR2 FYEKMQ (reference sequence). V dropped 1 base and J dropped 9 bases, with 8 bases sitting between them. The CDR3 has 12 residues. The DNA of the CDR3 is TGTGCCAGCAGCTTAGAAGGCAAGACGCAGTATTTT. Translated: CASSLEGKTQYF.

This clone was found a few times. V gene TRBV6-5 combines with J gene TRBJ2-2, with a possible D match to TRBD1 (5 bases). Germline loops: CDR1 MNHEY, CDR2 SVGAGI. Trimming shortened V by 0 bases and J by 7 bases, and 9 bases separated the two germline ends. CDR3 length: 14 residues. This chain's CDR3 is CASSYSSGFGELFF. The CDR3 nucleotides are TGTGCCAGCAGTTACTCGTCAGGGTTCGGGGAGCTGTTTTTT.

The chain is built from TRBV6-6 and TRBJ2-1; a weak D match, TRBD1 (5 bases). V lost 1 base and J lost 7, with 8 bases in between. Germline V gene data show CDR1 as MNHNY and CDR2 as SVGAGI (reference sequence). This CDR3 spans 13 amino acids. CDR3 DNA sequence: TGTGCCAGCAGTTACTTTCAGGGAAATGAGCAGTTCTTC. It is translated as CASSYFQGNEQFF.

The chain employs TRBV14 and TRBJ2-4, with TRBD2 identical over 7 bases. V shed 0 bases and J 0 bases; nucleotides not matched to a gene: 5. Germline CDR1 is SGHDN and CDR2 is FVKESK. The CDR3 is 17 amino acids. The CDR3: CASSQDGGGLAKNIQYF. The CDR3, as DNA: TGTGCCAGCAGCCAAGATGGCGGGGGTCTAGCCAAAAACATTCAGTACTTC.

This sequence joins TRBV18 and TRBJ2-5; 9 bases are shared with TRBD1. With the DNA end fitting TRBJ2-7 better, the J assignment may be wrong. Germline CDR1 KGHSH, CDR2 LQKENI. The CDR3 runs 17 residues. CDR3: CASSPPLTGGKLYEQYF. CDR3 DNA: TGTGCCAGCTCACCACCACTGACAGGGGGTAAACTCTACGAGCAGTACTTC.